This T cell receptor beta chain was documented in a study of radiation and T cells in renal cell carcinoma. Across the whole study: Nephrectomy followed 15 Gy stereotactic body radiation by 4 weeks.

This sample's time point: blood 2 weeks post-SBRT. As for treatment: 15 Gy SBRT to primary tumor, nephrectomy 4 weeks later. After SBRT, blood was collected at 2 and 4 weeks, plus baseline. Germline CDR1 LNHNV, CDR2 YYDKDF (reference sequence). This CDR3 region has 15 residues. The ends were cut back, 3 bases at V and 2 bases at J, with 10 bases in the middle. TCRdb's table, derived via immunoSEQ multiplex PCR, lists solely in-frame clones and lacks some. Of more than 20,000 clones in the sample, roughly 80% were seen once. This clone has a handful of counts. Sequencing was performed on blood, taken from a patient whose treatment included radiotherapy and nephrectomy. V and J are TRBV15 and TRBJ1-4, with D possibly matching TRBD1 (6 bases). This clonotype was sampled from a man between 60 and 75 years old with renal cell carcinoma. The CDR3 loop reads CATSRSGATNEKLFF. CDR3 coding DNA: TGTGCCACCAGCAGGTCAGGGGCGACTAATGAAAAACTGTTTTTT.